This T cell receptor beta chain came from a study of blood T cell repertoires in COVID-19. Study-level information: Material from acute and convalescent COVID-19 was sourced from the United States, Italy and Spain. Sources were T cells, B-cell-depleted T cells, or PBMCs; the material itself was cDNA or gDNA.

Germline assignment: CDR1 LNHDA and CDR2 SQIVND (reference sequence). This CDR3 contains 13 residues. V was trimmed by 8 bases and J by 4 bases, leaving 9 bases between them. Those enrolled in Seattle joined during active infection and were followed longitudinally afterward. In the study's own analysis: Amplified reference gene primers provided the basis for estimating nucleated cell counts. Clones were sequenced by immunoSEQ multiplex PCR, and TCRdb holds only the in-frame ones, with some missing. V and J calls and clone size are as listed in that table; D and trimming were resolved from the DNA. The sample lists some 450,000 clones; roughly 89% were seen once.

The source is a man aged 18 to 30 with COVID-19, enrolled during active disease. What was sequenced was peripheral blood. The chain carries TRBV19 and TRBJ1-6; D may be TRBD1 (5 bases). The CDR3 is CASWGTYNSPLHF. Written as DNA, the CDR3 is TGTGCCAGTTGGGGGACTTATAATTCACCCCTCCACTTT.